This T cell receptor (beta chain) was sequenced during a study of human CD4 T cells and Enterobacteriaceae. General study findings and limits: Broadly cross-reactive clonotypes: about 55% of the 19 ranked in the top 5%.

Assay used: immunoSEQ multiplex PCR; TCRdb lists only in-frame clones, some missing. The sample records around 26,000 clones, approximately 80% being singletons. Sorting took every CD4+ cell except CD45RA+CCR7+CD95- naive cells, reaching over 98% purity. Note on this clone: Its antigen remains unidentified.

This CDR3 comprises 18 residues. Trimming cost V 7 bases and J 0 bases; bases outside gene matches: 11. Germline CDR1 is SQVTM and CDR2 is ANQGSEA. This TCR derives from a human donor in good health. The sample was memory CD4+ T cells from blood. V and J are TRBV29-1 and TRBJ2-2; TRBD2 agrees at 13 bases. CDR3 in amino acids: CSAKGGGLAGPNTGELFF. The CDR3 DNA follows: TGCAGCGCCAAGGGCGGGGGACTAGCGGGACCGAACACCGGGGAGCTGTTTTTT.